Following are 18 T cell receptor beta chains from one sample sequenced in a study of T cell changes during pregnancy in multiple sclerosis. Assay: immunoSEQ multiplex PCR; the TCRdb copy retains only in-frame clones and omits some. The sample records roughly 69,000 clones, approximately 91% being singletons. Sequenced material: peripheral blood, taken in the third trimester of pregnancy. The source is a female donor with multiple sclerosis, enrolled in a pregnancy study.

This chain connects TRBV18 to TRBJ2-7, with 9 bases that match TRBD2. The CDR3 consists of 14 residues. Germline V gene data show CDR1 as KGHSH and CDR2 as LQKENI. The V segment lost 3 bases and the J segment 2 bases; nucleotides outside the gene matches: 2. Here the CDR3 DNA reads TGTGCCAGCTCACCTCCTAGCGGGACCTACGAGCAGTACTTC. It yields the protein CASSPPSGTYEQYF. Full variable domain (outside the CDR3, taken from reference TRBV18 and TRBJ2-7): NAGVMQNPRHLVRRRGQEARLRCSPMKGHSHVYWYRQLPEEGLKFMVYLQKENIIDESGMPKERFSAEFPKEGPSILRIQQVVRGDSAAYFCASSPPSGTYEQYFGPGTRLTVT.

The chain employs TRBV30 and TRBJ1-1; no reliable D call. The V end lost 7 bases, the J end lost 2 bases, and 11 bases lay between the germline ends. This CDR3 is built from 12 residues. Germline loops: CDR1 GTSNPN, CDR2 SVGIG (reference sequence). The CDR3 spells CASTPFNTEAFF. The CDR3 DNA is TGTGCCTCGACACCGTTTAACACTGAAGCTTTCTTT. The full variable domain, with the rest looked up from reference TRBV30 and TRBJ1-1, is SQTIHQWPATLVQPVGSPLSLECTVEGTSNPNLYWYRQAAGRGLQLLFYSVGIGQISSEVPQNLSASRPQDRQFILSSKKLLLSDSGFYLCASTPFNTEAFFGQGTRLTVV.

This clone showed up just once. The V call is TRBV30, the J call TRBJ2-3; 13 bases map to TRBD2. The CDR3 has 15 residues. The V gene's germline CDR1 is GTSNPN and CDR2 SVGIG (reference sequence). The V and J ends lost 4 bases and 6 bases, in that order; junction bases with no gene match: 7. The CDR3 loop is CAWTLTSGGLDTQYF. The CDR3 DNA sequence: TGTGCCTGGACCCTGACTAGCGGGGGGTTGGATACGCAGTATTTT.

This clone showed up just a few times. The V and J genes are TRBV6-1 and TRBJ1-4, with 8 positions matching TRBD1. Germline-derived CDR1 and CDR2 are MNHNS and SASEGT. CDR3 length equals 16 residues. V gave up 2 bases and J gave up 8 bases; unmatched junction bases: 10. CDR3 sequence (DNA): TGTGCCAGCAGTGAAAGGGTTGGGACAGGCTCGGAAAAACTGTTTTTT. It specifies CASSERVGTGSEKLFF.

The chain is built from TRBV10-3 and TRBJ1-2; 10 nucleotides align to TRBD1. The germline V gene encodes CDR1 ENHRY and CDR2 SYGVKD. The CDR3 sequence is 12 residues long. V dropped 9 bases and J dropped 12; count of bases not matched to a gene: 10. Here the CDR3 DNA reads TGTGCCATGCGCCGGGACAGGGGTGCACACACCTTC. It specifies CAMRRDRGAHTF.

The CDR3 is CASTPGRDSGNTIYF. The DNA for the CDR3 is TGTGCCAGTACCCCAGGACGGGACTCTGGAAACACCATATATTTT. V and J are TRBV19 and TRBJ1-3; D uncertain. This CDR3 spans 15 amino acids. The V end was cut by 7 bases, the J end by 0 bases, with 13 bases between. CDR1 and CDR2 (germline): LNHDA, SQIVND (reference sequence).

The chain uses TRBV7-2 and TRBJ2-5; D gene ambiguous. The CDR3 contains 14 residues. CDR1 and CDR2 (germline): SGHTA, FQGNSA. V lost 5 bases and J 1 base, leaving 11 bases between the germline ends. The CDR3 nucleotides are TGTGCCAGCAGCCCCGTGCGGAGCCAAGAGACCCAGTACTTC. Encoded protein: CASSPVRSQETQYF.

The CDR3 nucleotides are TGCGCCAGCATCAAGGGACACACTAAATCCACAGATACGCAGTATTTT. Its protein product is CASIKGHTKSTDTQYF. The chain employs TRBV5-1 and TRBJ2-3; perhaps TRBD1 as D (6 bases). There are 16 residues in the CDR3. Trimming took 6 bases from V and 2 from J, leaving 19 bases between them. Germline loops: CDR1 SGHRS, CDR2 YFSETQ.

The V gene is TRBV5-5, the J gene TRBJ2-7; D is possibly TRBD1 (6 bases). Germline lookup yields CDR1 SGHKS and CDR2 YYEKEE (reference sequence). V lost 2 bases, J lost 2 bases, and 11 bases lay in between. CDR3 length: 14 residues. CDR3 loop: CASSFSGQTYEQYF. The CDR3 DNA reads TGTGCCAGCAGCTTTTCAGGACAGACCTACGAGCAGTACTTC. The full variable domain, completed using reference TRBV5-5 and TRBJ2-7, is DAGVTQSPTHLIKTRGQQVTLRCSPISGHKSVSWYQQVLGQGPQFIFQYYEKEERGRGNFPDRFSARQFPNYSSELNVNALLLGDSALYLCASSFSGQTYEQYFGPGTRLTVT.

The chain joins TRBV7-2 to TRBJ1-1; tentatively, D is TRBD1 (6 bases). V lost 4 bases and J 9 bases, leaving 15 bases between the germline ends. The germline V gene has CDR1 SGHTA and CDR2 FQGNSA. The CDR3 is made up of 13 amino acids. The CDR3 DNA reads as TGTGCCAGCAGCTCCCGGACAGCCCTTAAAGCTTTCTTT. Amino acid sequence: CASSSRTALKAFF.

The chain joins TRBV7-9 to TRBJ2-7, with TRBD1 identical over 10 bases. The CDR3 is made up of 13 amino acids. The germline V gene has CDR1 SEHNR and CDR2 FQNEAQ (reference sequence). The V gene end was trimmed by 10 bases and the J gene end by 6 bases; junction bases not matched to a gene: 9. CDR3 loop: CATMIGTGAEQYF. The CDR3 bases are TGTGCCACCATGATCGGGACAGGGGCCGAGCAGTACTTC. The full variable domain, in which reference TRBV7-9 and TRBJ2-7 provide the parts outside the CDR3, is DTGVSQNPRHKITKRGQNVTFRCDPISEHNRLYWYRQTLGQGPEFLTYFQNEAQLEKSRLLSDRFSAERPKGSFSTLEIQRTEQGDSAMYLCATMIGTGAEQYFGPGTRLTVT.

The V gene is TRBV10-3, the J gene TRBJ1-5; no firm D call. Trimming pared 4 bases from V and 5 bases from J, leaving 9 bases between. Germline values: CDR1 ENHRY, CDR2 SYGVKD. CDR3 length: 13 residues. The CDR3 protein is CAISVRLDQPQHF. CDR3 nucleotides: TGTGCCATCAGTGTGAGACTCGATCAGCCCCAGCATTTT.

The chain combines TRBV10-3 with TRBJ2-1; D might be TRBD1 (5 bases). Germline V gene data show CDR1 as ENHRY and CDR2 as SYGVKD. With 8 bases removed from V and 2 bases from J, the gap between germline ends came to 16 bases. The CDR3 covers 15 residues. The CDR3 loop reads CAIANSGQAYNEQFF. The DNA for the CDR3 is TGTGCCATCGCAAATTCAGGGCAGGCCTACAATGAGCAGTTCTTC.

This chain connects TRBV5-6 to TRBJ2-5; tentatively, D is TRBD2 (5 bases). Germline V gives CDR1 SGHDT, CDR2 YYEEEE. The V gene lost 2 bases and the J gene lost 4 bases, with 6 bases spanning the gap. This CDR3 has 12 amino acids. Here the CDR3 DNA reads TGTGCCAGCAGCTTACGGGGAGAGACCCAGTACTTC. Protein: CASSLRGETQYF.

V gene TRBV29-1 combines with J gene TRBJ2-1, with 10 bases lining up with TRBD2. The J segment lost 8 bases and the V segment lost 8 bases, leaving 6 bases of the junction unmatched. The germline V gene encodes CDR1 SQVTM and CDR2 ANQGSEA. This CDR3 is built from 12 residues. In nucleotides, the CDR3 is TGCAGCAAAAGCGGGGGGGCGGATGAGCAGTTCTTC. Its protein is CSKSGGADEQFF.

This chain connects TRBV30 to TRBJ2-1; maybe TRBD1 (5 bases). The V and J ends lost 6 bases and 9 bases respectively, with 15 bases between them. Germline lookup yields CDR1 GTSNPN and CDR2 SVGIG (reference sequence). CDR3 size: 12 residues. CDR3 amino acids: CACRVGVSEQFF. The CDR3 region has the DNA TGTGCCTGTAGGGTAGGGGTCAGTGAGCAGTTCTTC.

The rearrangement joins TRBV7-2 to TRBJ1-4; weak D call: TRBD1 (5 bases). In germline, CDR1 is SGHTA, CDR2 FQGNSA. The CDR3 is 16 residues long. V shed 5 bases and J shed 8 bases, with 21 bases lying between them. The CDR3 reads CASSPNRGGMGEKLFF. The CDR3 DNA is TGTGCCAGCAGCCCCAACCGGGGGGGTATGGGGGAAAAACTGTTTTTT.

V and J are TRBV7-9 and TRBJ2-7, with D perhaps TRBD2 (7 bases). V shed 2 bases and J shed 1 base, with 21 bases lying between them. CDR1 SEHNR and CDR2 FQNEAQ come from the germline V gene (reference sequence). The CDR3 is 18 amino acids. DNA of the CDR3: TGTGCCAGCAGCTTATACGGCGGGGGCAGAACGTCTTCCTACGAGCAGTACTTC. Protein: CASSLYGGGRTSSYEQYF. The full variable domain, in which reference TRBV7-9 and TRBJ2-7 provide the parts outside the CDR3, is DTGVSQNPRHKITKRGQNVTFRCDPISEHNRLYWYRQTLGQGPEFLTYFQNEAQLEKSRLLSDRFSAERPKGSFSTLEIQRTEQGDSAMYLCASSLYGGGRTSSYEQYFGPGTRLTVT.